This T cell receptor (beta chain) is from a study of T-cell reconstitution after alpha-beta-depleted transplantation in children. Study-wide results and caveats: At around two months after transplant, the alpha-beta T cells were reportedly derived from several hundred expanded clones that came from non-depleted graft cells. For some patients, TCRbeta diversity was high at day 60 because of recipient T cells and thymic progenitors that survived. After one year, T-cell counts and TCRbeta diversity mostly came from new T cells.

Germline CDR1 SGHDT, CDR2 YYEEEE. The ends were cut back, 4 bases at V and 3 bases at J, with 22 bases in the middle. The CDR3 is made up of 17 amino acids. Using unique molecular identifiers, the investigators prepared the TCRbeta library. MiXCR, run by TCRdb on the PCR reads, gives a single entry per CDR3 protein. The sample lists 250,000 to 400,000 distinct CDR3 sequences, around 25% occurring once. This clonotype has more than one count but fewer than ten. Its matching antigen is unknown. This receptor was obtained from a male patient younger than 18 who had a stem cell transplant for acute lymphoblastic leukemia, so the T cells may come from the graft donor. The chain is built from TRBV5-6 and TRBJ1-2; D possibly corresponds to TRBD1 (5 bases). This sample comprised PBMCs, mostly from graft donor cells, obtained 180 days after TCRalphabeta/CD19-depleted stem cell transplant. The CDR3 DNA is TGTGCCAGCAGCCTTGTTCACCGACAGCCGGATTACTATGGCTACACCTTC. Residues: CASSLVHRQPDYYGYTF.